This TCR beta chain stems from a study of blood T cell repertoires in COVID-19. The study recruited exposed participants who had met a COVID-19 case within 2 weeks before entry. Generated by immunoSEQ multiplex PCR, the TCRdb table keeps only in-frame clones and is missing some. The sample contains 60,000 to 75,000 clones, 65% to 85% of which appear only once. The CDR3 totals 14 residues. V was cut by 6 bases and J by 7 bases, with 13 bases left in between. CDR1 is SNHLY, CDR2 FYNNEI, per germline. This TCR derives from a woman aged 60-75 years who had been exposed to COVID-19. Specimen: PBMCs or T cells enriched from blood (not recorded which). V is TRBV2 and J is TRBJ1-6, with D perhaps matching TRBD1 (6 bases). The CDR3 loop reads CASRRTVNNSPLHF. For the CDR3, the DNA is TGTGCCAGCAGGAGGACAGTAAACAATTCACCCCTCCACTTT.